This entry features one T cell receptor (beta chain) sequence. The data were obtained in a study of blood T cell repertoires in COVID-19. Study summary: Donors in the United States, Italy and Spain gave samples during acute or convalescent COVID-19.

The method was immunoSEQ multiplex PCR; TCRdb's version includes in-frame clones alone and lacks a portion of them. The sample yields about 4,700 clones, more than 65% seen once. The CDR3 spans 17 residues. The ends were cut back, 6 bases at V and 0 bases at J, with 19 bases in the middle. Germline V gives CDR1 LGHNA, CDR2 YNFKEQ. The sequence derives from an older man with active COVID-19. Sequencing was done on a sample of peripheral blood. The rearrangement joins TRBV4-2 to TRBJ2-3, with D perhaps matching TRBD2 (6 bases). CDR3 nucleotides: TGTGCCAGCAGAAAAGGCGTGGGGGGTGGTAGCACAGATACGCAGTATTTT. Translating gives CASRKGVGGGSTDTQYF.